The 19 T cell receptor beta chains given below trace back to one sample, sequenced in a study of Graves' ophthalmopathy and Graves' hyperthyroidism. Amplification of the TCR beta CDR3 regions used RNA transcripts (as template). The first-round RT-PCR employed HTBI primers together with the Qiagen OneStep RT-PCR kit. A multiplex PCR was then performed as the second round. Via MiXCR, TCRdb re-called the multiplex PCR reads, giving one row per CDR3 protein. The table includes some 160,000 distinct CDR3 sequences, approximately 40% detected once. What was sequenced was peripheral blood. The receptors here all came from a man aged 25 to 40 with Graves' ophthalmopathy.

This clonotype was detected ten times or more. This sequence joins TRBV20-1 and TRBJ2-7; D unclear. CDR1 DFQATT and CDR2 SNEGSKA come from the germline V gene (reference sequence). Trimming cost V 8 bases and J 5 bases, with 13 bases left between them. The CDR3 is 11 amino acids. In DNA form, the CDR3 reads TGCAGTCCCAATCGGCCTGACGAGCAGTACTTC. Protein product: CSPNRPDEQYF.

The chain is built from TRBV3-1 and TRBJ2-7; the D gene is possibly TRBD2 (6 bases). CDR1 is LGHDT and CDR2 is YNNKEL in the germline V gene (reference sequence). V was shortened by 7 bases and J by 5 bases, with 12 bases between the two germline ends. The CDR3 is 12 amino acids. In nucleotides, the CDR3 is TGTGCCAGCACCGGAGGGGTCGACGAGCAGTACTTC. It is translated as CASTGGVDEQYF.

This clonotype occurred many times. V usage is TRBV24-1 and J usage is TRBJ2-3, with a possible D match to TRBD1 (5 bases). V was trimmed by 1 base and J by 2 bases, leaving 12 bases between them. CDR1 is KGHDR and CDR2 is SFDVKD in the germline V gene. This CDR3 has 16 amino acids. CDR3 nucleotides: TGTGCCACCAGTGATTTTCAGGGTCCCCACACAGATACGCAGTATTTT. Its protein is CATSDFQGPHTDTQYF.

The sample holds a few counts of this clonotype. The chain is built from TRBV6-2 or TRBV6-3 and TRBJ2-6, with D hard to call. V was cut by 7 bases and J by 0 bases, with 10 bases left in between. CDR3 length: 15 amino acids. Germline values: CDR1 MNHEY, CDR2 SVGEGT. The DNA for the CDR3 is TGTGCCAGCACCCTGAGAAGCTCTGGGGCCAACGTCCTGACTTTC. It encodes CASTLRSSGANVLTF.

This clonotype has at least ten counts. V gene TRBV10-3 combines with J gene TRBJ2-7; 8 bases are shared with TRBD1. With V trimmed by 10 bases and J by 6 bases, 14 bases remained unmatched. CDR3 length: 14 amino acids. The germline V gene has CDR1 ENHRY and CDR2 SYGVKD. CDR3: CATGQGEYLGEQYF. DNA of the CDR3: TGTGCCACAGGACAGGGAGAGTATCTCGGCGAGCAGTACTTC.

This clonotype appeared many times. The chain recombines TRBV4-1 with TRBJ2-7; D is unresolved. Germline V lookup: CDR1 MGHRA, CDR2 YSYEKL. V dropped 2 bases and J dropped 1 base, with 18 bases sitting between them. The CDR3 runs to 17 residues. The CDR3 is CASSQSLAGTPSYEQYF. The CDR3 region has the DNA TGCGCCAGCAGCCAATCTCTCGCAGGCACACCGTCCTACGAGCAGTACTTC.

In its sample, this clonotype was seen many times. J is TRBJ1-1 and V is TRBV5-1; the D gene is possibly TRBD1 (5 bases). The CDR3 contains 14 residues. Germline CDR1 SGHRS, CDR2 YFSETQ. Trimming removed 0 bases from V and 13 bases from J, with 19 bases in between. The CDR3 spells CASSLERGPRDGFF. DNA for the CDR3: TGCGCCAGCAGCTTGGAAAGGGGCCCTCGGGATGGTTTCTTT.

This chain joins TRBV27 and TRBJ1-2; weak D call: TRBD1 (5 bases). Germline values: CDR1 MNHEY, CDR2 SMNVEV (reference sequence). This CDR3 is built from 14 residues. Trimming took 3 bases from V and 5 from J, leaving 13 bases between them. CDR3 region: CASSFAGGGYGYTF. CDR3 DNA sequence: TGTGCCAGCAGTTTTGCGGGGGGGGGATATGGCTACACCTTC.

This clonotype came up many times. CDR3 coding DNA: TGTGCCAGCAGGGAACCGACAGGGAGAGCCGGGGAGCTGTTTTTT. Its protein product is CASREPTGRAGELFF. The rearrangement uses TRBV12-3 or TRBV12-4 and TRBJ2-2, with TRBD1 matching 7 bases. The CDR3 runs to 15 residues. The junction had 10 bases not matched to a gene; V was cut back by 6 bases and J by 6 bases.

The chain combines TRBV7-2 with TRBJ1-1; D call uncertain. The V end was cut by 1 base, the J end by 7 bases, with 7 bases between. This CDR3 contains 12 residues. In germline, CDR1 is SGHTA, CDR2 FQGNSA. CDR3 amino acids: CASSLGPIEAFF. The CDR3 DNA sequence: TGTGCCAGCAGCTTAGGGCCGATTGAAGCTTTCTTT.

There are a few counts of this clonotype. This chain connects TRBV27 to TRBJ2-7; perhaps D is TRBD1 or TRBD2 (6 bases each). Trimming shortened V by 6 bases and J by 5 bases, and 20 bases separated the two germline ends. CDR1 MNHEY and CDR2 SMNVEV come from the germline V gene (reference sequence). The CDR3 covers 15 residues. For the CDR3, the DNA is TGTGCCAGCAGAGGAGGGTACAGGGCTGGAGACGAGCAGTACTTC. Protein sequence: CASRGGYRAGDEQYF.

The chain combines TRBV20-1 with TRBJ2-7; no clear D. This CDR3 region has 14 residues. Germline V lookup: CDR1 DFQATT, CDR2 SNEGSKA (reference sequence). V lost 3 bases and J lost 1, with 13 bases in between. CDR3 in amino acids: CSASFGGGSYEQYF. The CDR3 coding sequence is TGCAGTGCTAGTTTCGGCGGTGGGTCCTACGAGCAGTACTTC.

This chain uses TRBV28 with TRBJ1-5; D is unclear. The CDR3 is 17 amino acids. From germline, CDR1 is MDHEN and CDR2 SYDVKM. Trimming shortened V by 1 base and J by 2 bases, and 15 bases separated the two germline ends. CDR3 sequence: CASSLFGPQDGNQPQHF. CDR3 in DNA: TGTGCCAGCAGTTTATTCGGCCCCCAGGATGGCAATCAGCCCCAGCATTTT.

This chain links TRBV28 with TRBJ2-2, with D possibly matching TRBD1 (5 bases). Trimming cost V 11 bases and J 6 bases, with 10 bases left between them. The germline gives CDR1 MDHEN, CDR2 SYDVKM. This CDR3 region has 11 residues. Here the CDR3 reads CAGALAGELFF. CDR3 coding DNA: TGTGCCGGGGCTTTGGCCGGGGAGCTGTTTTTT.

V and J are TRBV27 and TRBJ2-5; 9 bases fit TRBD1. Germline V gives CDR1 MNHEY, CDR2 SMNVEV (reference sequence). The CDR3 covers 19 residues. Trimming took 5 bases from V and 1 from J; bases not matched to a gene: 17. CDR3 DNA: TGTGCCAGCAGTCCCGGGACAGGGAGTGTCGGTGCTCGCCAAGAGACCCAGTACTTC. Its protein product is CASSPGTGSVGARQETQYF.

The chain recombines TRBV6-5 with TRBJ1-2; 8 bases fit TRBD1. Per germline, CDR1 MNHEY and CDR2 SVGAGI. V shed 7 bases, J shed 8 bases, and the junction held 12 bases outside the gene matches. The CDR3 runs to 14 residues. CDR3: CASNWVRGQLGYTF. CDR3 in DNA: TGTGCCAGCAATTGGGTCAGGGGGCAGCTAGGCTACACCTTC.

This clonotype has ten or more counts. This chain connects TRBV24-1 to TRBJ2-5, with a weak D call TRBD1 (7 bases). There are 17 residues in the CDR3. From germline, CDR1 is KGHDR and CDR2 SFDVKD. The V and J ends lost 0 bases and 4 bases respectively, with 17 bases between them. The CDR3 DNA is TGTGCCACCAGTGATTTGGGCCGGCCAGGGGGGCTAGAGACCCAGTACTTC. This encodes CATSDLGRPGGLETQYF.

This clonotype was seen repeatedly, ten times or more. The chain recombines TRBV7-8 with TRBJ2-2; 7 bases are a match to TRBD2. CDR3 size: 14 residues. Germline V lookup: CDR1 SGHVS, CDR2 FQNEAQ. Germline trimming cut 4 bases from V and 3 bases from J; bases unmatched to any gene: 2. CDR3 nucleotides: TGTGCCAGCAGCTGGACTAGTTACACCGGGGAGCTGTTTTTT. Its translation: CASSWTSYTGELFF. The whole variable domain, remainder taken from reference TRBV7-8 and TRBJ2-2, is GAGVSQSPRYKVAKRGQDVALRCDPISGHVSLFWYQQALGQGPEFLTYFQNEAQLDKSGLPSDRFFAERPEGSVSTLKIQRTQQEDSAVYLCASSWTSYTGELFFGEGSRLTVL.

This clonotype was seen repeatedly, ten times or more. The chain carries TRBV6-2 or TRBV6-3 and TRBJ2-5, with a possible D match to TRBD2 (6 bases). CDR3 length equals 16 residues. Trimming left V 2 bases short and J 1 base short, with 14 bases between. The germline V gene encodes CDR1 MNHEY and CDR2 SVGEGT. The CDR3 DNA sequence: TGTGCCAGCAGTTACCCGAAGGCGGGGCTCCAAGAGACCCAGTACTTC. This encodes CASSYPKAGLQETQYF.